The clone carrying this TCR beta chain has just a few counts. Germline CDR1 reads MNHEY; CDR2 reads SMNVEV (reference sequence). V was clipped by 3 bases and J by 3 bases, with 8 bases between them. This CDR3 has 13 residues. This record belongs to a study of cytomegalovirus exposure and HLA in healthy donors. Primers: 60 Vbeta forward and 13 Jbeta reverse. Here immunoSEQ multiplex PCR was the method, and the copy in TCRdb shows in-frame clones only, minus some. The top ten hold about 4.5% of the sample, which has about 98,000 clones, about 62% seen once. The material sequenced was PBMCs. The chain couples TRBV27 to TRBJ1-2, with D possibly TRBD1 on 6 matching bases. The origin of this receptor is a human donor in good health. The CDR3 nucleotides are TGTGCCAGCAGTTTTCAGGGGTACTATGGCTACACCTTC. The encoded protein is CASSFQGYYGYTF.